Listed below are T cell receptor beta chains from one sample, sequenced in a study of T cell responses to AZD1222 COVID-19 vaccine. The table came from immunoSEQ multiplex PCR; TCRdb's copy has only in-frame clones and leaves some out. The sample consists of about 88,000 clones, about nine tenths of them appearing once. The sample was peripheral blood, taken 28 days after the second AZD1222 dose. The receptors originated from an adult who received the AZD1222 COVID-19 vaccine. Both conserved end residues are trimmed from each CDR3. Clone size is stated in some rows and not others, as once, few, many or a class when expanded.

TRBJ1-1,TRBV28,-,ASGVGSREAF
TRBJ1-6,TRBV5-1,-,ASSPDRGPDNSPLH
TRBJ1-5,TRBV6-5,-,ASIPGGNQPQH
TRBJ1-1,TRBV5-1,-,ASSFYSFGNTEAF
TRBJ1-6,TRBV3-1/TRBV3-2,few,ASSQGWGRGGSPLH
TRBJ2-5,TRBV9,few,ASTRSDEFQETQY
TRBJ1-1,TRBV11-2,-,ASSFSRDTEAF
TRBJ1-1,TRBV7-2,-,ASSFRGEGGAF
TRBJ1-2,TRBV28,few,ASSWRGGSYGYT
TRBJ1-3,TRBV7-8,once,ASSSRVLAGNTIY
TRBJ2-5,TRBV28,-,ASSLGTTGVETQY
TRBJ2-7,TRBV28,-,ASSLWRTQEDEQY
TRBJ2-7,TRBV6-2/TRBV6-3,-,ASSSPRDTAEQY
TRBJ2-1,TRBV7-2,-,ASSLARATVTYNEQF
TRBJ2-5,TRBV19,-,ASSTGTRETQY
TRBJ1-1,TRBV19,-,ASSISQGGTEAF
TRBJ1-6,TRBV4-3,-,ASSQDPSGVNSPLH
TRBJ2-7,TRBV3-1/TRBV3-2,-,ASSLGGTGSQY
TRBJ1-5,TRBV28,-,ASSPPTGMNQPQH
TRBJ2-3,TRBV7-6,-,ASSLETSLITDTQY
TRBJ1-2,TRBV4-1,-,ASSQDLGPGGYT
TRBJ2-3,TRBV19,-,ASSIGGQSTDTQY
TRBJ2-3,TRBV4-3,-,ASSQGASGGLGNTQY
TRBJ1-2,TRBV3-1/TRBV3-2,once,ASSQSPENYGYT
TRBJ1-2,TRBV7-8,-,ASSLASGSGINYGYT
TRBJ1-1,TRBV5-1,-,ASSLGALWATEAF
TRBJ1-4,TRBV7-9,-,ASSNRDERTNEKLF
TRBJ2-3,TRBV7-8,-,ASSRPQGRTDTQY
TRBJ1-2,TRBV6-1,-,ASSRIGYSYGYT
TRBJ1-1,TRBV11-3,-,ASSPGQGTPEAF
TRBJ2-7,TRBV5-1,-,ASSRQSYEQY
TRBJ1-1,TRBV6-5,-,ASSYSSGTGGREAF
TRBJ1-1,TRBV5-1,-,ASSLLQGGDTEAF
TRBJ1-5,TRBV2,once,ATRTGFNQPQH
TRBJ1-4,TRBV21-1,-,ASSKACQGRLF